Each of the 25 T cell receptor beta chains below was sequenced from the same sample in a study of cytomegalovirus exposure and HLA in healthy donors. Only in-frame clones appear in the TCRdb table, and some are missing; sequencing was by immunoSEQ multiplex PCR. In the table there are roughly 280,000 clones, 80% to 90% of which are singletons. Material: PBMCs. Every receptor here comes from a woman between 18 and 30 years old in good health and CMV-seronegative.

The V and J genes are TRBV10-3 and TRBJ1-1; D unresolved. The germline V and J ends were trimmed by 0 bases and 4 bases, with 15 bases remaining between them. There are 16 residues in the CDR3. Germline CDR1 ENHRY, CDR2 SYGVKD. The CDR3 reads CAISESRAGIVTEAFF. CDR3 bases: TGTGCCATCAGTGAGTCGAGGGCCGGAATCGTCACTGAAGCTTTCTTT.

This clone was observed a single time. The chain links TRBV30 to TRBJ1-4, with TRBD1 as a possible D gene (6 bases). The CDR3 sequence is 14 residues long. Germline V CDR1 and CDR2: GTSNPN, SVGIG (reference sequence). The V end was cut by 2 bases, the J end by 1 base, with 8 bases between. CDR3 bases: TGTGCCTGGAGTTTAGGGGGAACTAATGAAAAACTGTTTTTT. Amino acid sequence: CAWSLGGTNEKLFF.

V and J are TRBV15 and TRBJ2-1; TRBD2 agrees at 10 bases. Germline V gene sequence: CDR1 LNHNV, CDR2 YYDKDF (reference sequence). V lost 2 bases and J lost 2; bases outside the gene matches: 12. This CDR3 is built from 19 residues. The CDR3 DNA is TGTGCCACCAGCAGACGGACCGTAGCGGGGGGCCGTACCTACAATGAGCAGTTCTTC. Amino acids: CATSRRTVAGGRTYNEQFF.

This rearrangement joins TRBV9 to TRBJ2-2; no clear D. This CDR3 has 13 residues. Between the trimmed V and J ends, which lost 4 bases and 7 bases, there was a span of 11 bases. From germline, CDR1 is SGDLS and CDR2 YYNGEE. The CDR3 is CASSPGSGGELFF. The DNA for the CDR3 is TGTGCCAGCAGCCCCGGTTCGGGCGGGGAGCTGTTTTTT.

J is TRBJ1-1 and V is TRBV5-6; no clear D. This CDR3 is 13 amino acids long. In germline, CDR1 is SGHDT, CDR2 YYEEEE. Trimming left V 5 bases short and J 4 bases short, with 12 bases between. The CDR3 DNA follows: TGTGCCAGCAGGGGCCGGGGAGGCACTGAAGCTTTCTTT. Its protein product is CASRGRGGTEAFF.

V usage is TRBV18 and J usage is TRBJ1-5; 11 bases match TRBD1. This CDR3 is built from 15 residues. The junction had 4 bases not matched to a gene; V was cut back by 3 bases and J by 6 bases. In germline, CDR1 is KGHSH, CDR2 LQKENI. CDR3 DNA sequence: TGTGCCAGCTCACCGGGACAGGGGGTTATTCAGCCCCAGCATTTT. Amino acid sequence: CASSPGQGVIQPQHF. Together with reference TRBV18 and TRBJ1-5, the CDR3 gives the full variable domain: NAGVMQNPRHLVRRRGQEARLRCSPMKGHSHVYWYRQLPEEGLKFMVYLQKENIIDESGMPKERFSAEFPKEGPSILRIQQVVRGDSAAYFCASSPGQGVIQPQHFGDGTRLSIL.

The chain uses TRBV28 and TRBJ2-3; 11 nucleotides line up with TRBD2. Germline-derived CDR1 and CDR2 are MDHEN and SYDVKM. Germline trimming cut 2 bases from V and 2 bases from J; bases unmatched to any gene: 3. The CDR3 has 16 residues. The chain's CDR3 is CASSLGTSGPTDTQYF. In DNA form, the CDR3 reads TGTGCCAGCAGTTTAGGGACTAGCGGCCCCACAGATACGCAGTATTTT.

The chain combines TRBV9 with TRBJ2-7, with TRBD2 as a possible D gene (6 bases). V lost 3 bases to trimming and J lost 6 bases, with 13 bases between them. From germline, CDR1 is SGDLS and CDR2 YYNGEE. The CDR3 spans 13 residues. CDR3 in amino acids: CASSGGLSSEQYF. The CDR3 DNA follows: TGTGCCAGCAGCGGGGGACTCTCTAGCGAGCAGTACTTC.

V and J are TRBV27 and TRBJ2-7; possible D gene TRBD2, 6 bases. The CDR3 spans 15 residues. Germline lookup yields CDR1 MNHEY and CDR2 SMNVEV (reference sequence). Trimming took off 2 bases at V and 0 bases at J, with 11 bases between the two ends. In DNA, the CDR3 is TGTGCCAGCAGTTTAGACGGGGGAATCTCCTACGAGCAGTACTTC. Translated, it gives CASSLDGGISYEQYF.

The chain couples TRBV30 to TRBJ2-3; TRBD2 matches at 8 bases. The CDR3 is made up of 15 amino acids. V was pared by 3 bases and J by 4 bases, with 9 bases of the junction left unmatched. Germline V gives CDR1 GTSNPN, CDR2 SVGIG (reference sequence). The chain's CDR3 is CAWRLDSGGPDTQYF. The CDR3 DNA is TGTGCCTGGAGGCTGGACAGCGGGGGCCCAGATACGCAGTATTTT.

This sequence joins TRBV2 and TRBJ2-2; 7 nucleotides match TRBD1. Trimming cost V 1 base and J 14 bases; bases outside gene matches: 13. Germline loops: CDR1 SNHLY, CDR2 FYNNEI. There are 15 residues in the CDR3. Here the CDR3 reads CASSEVEAGGKSLFF. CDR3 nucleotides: TGTGCCAGCAGTGAAGTCGAAGCAGGGGGAAAGTCTCTGTTTTTT.

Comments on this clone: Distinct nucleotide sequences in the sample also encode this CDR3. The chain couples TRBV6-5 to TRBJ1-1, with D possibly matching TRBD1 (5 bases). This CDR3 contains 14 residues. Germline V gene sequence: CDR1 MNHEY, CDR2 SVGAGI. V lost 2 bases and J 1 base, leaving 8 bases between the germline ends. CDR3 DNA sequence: TGTGCCAGCAGTTACGACAGACGGAACACTGAAGCTTTCTTT. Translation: CASSYDRRNTEAFF.

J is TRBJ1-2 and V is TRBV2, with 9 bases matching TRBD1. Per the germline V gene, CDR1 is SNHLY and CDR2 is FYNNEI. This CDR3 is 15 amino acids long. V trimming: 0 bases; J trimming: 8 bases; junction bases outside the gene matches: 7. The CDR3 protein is CASSEAGRQGGGYTF. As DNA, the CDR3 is TGTGCCAGCAGTGAAGCGGGGCGACAGGGGGGCGGCTACACCTTC.

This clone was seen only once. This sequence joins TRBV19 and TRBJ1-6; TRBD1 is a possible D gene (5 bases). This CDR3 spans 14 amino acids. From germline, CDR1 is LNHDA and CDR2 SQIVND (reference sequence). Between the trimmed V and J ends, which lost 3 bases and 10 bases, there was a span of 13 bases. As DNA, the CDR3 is TGTGCCAGTAGTATTGGGGCGGGATTGTCACCCCTCCACTTT. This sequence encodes CASSIGAGLSPLHF.

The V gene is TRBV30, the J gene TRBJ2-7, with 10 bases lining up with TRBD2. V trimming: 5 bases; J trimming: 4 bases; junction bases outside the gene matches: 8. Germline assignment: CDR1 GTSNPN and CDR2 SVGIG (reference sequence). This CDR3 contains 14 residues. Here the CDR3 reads CAWEELAGRYEQYF. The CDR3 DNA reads TGTGCCTGGGAGGAACTAGCGGGGCGGTACGAGCAGTACTTC.

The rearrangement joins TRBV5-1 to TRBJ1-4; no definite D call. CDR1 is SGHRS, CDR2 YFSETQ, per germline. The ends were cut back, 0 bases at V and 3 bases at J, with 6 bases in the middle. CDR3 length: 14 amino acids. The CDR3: CASSLARANEKLFF. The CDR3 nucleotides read TGCGCCAGCAGCTTGGCCCGGGCTAATGAAAAACTGTTTTTT.

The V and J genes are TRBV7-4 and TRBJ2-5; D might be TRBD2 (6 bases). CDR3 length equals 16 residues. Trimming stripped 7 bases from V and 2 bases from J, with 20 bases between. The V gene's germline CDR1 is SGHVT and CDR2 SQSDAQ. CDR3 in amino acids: CASNLGLANKQETQYF. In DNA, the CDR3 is TGTGCCAGCAACCTTGGGCTAGCGAATAAACAAGAGACCCAGTACTTC. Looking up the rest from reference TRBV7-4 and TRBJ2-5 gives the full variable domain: GAGVSQSPRYKVAKRGRDVALRCDSISGHVTLYWYRQTLGQGSEVLTYSQSDAQRDKSGRPSGRFSAERPERSVSTLKIQRTEQGDSAVYLCASNLGLANKQETQYFGPGTRLLVL.

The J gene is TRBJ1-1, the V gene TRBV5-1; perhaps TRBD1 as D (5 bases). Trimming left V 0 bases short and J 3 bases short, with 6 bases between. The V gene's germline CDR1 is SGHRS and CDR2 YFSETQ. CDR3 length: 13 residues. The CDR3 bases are TGCGCCAGCAGCTTGGAGGGGCACACTGAAGCTTTCTTT. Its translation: CASSLEGHTEAFF.

DNA of the CDR3: TGTGCCAGCAGCTTAGTGACAGGGGGCTATGGCTACACCTTC. This gives the protein CASSLVTGGYGYTF. The V call is TRBV7-2, the J call TRBJ1-2; 9 positions match TRBD1. Germline V lookup: CDR1 SGHTA, CDR2 FQGNSA. This CDR3 has 14 residues. V shed 1 base and J 4 bases; nucleotides not matched to a gene: 1.

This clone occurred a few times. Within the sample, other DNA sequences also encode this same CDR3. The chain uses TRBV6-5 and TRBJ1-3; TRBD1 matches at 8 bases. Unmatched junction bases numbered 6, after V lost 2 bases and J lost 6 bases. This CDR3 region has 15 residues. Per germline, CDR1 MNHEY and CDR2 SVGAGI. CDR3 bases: TGTGCCAGCAGTTACAGTGGACAGGGCGTAAACACCATATATTTT. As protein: CASSYSGQGVNTIYF.

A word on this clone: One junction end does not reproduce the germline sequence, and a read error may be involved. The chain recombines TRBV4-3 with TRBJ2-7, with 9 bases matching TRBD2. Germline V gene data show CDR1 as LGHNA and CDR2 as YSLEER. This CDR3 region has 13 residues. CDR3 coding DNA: TGCGCCAGCAGCCAAGATAAGGGGACTAGCATCCACTTC. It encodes CASSQDKGTSIHF.

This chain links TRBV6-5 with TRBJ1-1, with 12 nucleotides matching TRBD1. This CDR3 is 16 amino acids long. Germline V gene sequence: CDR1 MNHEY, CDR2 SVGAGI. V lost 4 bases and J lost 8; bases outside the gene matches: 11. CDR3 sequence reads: CASSFDSGTGGGEAFF. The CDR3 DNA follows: TGTGCCAGCAGTTTCGATTCCGGGACAGGGGGCGGGGAAGCTTTCTTT.

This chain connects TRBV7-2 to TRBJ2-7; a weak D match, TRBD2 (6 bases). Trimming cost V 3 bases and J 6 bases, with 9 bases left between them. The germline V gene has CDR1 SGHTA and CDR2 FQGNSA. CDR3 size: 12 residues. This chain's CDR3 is CASSLMRGEQYF. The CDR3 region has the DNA TGTGCCAGCAGCTTGATGCGGGGCGAGCAGTACTTC.

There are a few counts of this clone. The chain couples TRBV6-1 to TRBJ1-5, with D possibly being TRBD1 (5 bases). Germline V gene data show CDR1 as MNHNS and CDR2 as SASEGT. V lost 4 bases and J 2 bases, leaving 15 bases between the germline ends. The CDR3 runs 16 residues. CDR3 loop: CASSAGTTGGNQPQHF. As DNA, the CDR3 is TGTGCCAGCAGTGCCGGGACTACGGGTGGCAATCAGCCCCAGCATTTT.

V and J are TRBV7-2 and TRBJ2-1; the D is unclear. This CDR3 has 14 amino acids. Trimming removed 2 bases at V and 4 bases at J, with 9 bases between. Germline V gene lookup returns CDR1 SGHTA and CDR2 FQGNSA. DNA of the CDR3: TGTGCCAGCAGCTTACCCCGTAGATACAATGAGCAGTTCTTC. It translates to CASSLPRRYNEQFF.